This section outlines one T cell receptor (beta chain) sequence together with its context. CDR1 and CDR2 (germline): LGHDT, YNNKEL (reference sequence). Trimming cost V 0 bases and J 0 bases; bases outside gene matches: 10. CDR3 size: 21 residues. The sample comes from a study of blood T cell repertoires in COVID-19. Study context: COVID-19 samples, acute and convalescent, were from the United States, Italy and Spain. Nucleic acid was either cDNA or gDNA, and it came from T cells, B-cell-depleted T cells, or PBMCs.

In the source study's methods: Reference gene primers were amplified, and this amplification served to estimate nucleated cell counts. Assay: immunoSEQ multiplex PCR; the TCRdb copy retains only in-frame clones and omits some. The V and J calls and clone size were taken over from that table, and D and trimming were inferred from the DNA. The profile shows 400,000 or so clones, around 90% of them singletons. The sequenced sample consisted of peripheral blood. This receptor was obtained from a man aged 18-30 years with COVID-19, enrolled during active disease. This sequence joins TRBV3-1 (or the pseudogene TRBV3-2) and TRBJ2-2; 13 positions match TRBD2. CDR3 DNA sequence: TGTGCCAGCAGCCAAGATTTTCGGACTAGCGGGGGAAAGACGAACACCGGGGAGCTGTTTTTT. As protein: CASSQDFRTSGGKTNTGELFF.